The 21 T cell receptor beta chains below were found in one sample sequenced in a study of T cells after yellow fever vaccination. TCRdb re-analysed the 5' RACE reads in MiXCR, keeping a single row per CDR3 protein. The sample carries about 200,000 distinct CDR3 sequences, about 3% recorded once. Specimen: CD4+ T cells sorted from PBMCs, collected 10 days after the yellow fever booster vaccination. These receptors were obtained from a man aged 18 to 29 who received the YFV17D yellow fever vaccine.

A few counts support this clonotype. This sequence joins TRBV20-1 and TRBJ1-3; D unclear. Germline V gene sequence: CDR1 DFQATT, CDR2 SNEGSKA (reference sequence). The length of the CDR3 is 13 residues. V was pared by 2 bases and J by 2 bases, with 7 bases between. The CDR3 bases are TGCAGTGCTAGAACCCAAGCTGGAAACACCATATATTTT. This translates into CSARTQAGNTIYF.

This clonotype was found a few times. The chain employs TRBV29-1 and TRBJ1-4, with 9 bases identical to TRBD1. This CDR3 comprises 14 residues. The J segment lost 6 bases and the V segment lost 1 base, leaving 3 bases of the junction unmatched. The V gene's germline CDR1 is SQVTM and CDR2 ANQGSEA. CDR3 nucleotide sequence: TGCAGCGTTGAAGTGTGGACAGGGGATGAAAAACTGTTTTTT. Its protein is CSVEVWTGDEKLFF.

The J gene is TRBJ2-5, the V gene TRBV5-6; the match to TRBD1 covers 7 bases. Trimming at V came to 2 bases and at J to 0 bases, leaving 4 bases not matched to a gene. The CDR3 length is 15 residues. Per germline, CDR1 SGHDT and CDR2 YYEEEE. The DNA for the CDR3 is TGTGCCAGCAGCTTCTGGACAGGACACCAAGAGACCCAGTACTTC. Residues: CASSFWTGHQETQYF.

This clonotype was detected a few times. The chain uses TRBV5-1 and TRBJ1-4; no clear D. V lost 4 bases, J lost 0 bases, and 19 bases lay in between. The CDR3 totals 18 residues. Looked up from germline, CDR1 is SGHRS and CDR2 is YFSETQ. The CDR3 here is CASSGSGRSAATNEKLFF. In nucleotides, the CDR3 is TGCGCCAGCAGCGGATCGGGGAGATCCGCGGCAACTAATGAAAAACTGTTTTTT.

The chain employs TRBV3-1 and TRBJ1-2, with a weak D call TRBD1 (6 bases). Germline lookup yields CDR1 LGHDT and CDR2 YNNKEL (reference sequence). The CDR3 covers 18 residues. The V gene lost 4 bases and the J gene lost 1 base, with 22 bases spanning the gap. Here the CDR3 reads CASSPYRDTEYDNYGYTF. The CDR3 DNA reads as TGTGCCAGCAGCCCGTACAGGGACACGGAGTATGATAACTATGGCTACACCTTC.

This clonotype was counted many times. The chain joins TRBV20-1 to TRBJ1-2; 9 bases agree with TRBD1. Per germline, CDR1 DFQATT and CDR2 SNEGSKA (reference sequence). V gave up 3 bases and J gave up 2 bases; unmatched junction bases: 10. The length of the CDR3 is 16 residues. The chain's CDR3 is CSASTNPGTGNYGYTF. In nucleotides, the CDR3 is TGCAGTGCTAGTACGAATCCGGGGACAGGGAACTATGGCTACACCTTC.

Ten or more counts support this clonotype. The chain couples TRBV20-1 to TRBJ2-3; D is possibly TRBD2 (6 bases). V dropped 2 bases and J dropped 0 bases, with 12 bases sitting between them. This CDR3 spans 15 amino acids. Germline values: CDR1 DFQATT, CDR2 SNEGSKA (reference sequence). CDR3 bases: TGCAGTGCTAGAATACTTAGCGGCAGCACAGATACGCAGTATTTT. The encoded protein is CSARILSGSTDTQYF.

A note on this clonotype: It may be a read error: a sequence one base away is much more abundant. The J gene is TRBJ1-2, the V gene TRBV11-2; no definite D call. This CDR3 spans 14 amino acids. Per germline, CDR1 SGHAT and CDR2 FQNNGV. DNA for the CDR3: TGTGCCAGCAGATTAGATCAAGCTGGGTACGGCTACACCTTC. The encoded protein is CASRLDQAGYGYTF.

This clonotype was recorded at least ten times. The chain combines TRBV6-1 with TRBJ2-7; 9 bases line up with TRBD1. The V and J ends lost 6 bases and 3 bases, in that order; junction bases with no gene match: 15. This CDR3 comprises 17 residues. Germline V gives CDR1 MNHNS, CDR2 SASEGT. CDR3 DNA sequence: TGTGCCAGCAGCCCCAAGCCCGGGACAGGGAGGAACTACGAGCAGTACGTC. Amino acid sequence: CASSPKPGTGRNYEQYV.

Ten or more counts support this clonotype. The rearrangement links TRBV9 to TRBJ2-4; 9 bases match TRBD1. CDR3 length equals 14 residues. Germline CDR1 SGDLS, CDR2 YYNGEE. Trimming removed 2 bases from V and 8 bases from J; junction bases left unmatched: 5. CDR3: CASSVGTGQYIQYF. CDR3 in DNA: TGTGCCAGCAGCGTGGGGACAGGGCAGTACATTCAGTACTTC.

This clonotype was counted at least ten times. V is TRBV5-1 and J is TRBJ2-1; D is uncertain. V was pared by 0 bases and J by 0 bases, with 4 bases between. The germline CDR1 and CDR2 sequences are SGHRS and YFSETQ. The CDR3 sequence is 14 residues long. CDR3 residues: CASSLESSYNEQFF. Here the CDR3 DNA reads TGCGCCAGCAGCTTGGAAAGCTCCTACAATGAGCAGTTCTTC.

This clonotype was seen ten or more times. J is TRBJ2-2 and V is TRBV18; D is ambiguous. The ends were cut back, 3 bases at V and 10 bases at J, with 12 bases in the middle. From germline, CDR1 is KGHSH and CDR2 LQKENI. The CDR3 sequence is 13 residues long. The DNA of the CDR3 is TGTGCCAGCTCACCGCAAGGTAGACCGGAGCTGTTTTTT. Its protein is CASSPQGRPELFF.

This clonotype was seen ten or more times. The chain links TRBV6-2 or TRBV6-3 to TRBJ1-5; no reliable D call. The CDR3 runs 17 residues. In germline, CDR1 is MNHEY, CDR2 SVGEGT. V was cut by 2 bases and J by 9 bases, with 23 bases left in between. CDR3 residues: CASSYPSWEGQIPPQHF. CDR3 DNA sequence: TGTGCCAGCAGTTACCCTTCATGGGAGGGTCAGATTCCGCCCCAGCATTTT.

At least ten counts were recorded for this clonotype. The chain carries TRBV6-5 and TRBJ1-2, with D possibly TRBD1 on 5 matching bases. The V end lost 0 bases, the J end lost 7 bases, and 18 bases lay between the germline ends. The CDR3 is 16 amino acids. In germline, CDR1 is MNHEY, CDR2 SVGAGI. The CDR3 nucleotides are TGTGCCAGCAGTTACTCGTCGGGACTCCCTTTTGCTGGCTACACCTTC. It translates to CASSYSSGLPFAGYTF.

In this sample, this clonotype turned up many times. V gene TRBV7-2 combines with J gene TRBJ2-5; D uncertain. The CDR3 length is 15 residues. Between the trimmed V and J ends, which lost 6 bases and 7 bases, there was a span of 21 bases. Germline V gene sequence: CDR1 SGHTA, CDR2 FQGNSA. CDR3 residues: CASRNLGTGRGTQYF. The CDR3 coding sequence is TGTGCCAGCAGAAATCTAGGTACTGGCCGCGGGACCCAGTACTTC.

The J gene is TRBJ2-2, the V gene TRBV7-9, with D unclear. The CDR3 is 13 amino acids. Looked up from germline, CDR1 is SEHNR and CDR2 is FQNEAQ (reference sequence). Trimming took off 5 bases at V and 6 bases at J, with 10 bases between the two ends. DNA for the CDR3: TGTGCCAGCAGCCCGTCTGGGGCCGGGGAGCTGTTTTTT. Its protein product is CASSPSGAGELFF. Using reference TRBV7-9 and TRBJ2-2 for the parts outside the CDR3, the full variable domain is DTGVSQNPRHKITKRGQNVTFRCDPISEHNRLYWYRQTLGQGPEFLTYFQNEAQLEKSRLLSDRFSAERPKGSFSTLEIQRTEQGDSAMYLCASSPSGAGELFFGEGSRLTVL.

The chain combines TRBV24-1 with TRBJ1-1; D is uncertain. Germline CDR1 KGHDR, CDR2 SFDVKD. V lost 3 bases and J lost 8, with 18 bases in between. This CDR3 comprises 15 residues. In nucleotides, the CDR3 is TGTGCCACCAGTGATGCCACAGCCGACGCCTCCGAAGCTTTCTTT. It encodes CATSDATADASEAFF.

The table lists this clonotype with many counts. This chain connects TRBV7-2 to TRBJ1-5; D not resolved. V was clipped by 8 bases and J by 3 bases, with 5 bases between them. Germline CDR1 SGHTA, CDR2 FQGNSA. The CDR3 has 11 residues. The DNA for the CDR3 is TGTGCCAGCGGCTCCAATCAGCCCCAGCATTTT. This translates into CASGSNQPQHF.

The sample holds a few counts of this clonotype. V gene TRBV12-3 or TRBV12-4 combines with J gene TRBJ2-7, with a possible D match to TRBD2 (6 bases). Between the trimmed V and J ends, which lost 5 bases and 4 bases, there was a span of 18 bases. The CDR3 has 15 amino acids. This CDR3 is CASSPWEAVTYEQYF. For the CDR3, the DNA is TGTGCCAGCAGTCCCTGGGAGGCGGTCACGTACGAGCAGTACTTC.

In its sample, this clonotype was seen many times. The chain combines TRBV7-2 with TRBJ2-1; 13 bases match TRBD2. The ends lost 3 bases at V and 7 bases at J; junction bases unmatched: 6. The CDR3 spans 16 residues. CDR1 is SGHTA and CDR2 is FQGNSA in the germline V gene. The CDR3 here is CASSLAGTSGVNEQFF. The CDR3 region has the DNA TGTGCCAGCAGCTTGGCCGGGACTAGCGGGGTTAATGAGCAGTTCTTC.

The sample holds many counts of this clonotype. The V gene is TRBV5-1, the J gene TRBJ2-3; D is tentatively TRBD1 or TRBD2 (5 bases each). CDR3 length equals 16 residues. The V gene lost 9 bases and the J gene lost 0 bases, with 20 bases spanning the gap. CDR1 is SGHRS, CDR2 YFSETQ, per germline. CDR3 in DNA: TGCGCCACCCGGGACGGAGCCCTCTCTAGCACAGATACGCAGTATTTT. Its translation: CATRDGALSSTDTQYF. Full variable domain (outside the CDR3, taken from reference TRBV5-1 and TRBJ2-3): KAGVTQTPRYLIKTRGQQVTLSCSPISGHRSVSWYQQTPGQGLQFLFEYFSETQRNKGNFPGRFSGRQFSNSRSEMNVSTLELGDSALYLCATRDGALSSTDTQYFGPGTRLTVL.